Listed here are 9 T cell receptor beta chains from one sample, sequenced in a study of blood T cells in healthy people across ages. Combining a sample-barcoded 5' primer with a J-beta primer mix, a second PCR ran for 7 to 11 cycles. TCRdb independently ran MiXCR on the 5' RACE reads; one entry per CDR3 protein. The sample has around 400,000 distinct CDR3 sequences; 50% to 60% are singletons. What was sequenced was blood. The receptors here all came from a man in his 60s in good health.

A remark on this clonotype: One end of the junction is discordant with germline, which a read error may explain. The chain has TRBV5-1 and TRBJ2-4; D is undetermined. The DNA matches TRBJ2-5 better at its end, which makes the J call doubtful. The CDR3 is 13 amino acids. Germline values: CDR1 SGHRS, CDR2 YFSETQ. CDR3 bases: TGCGTCAGCAGCGTGACTGGGGAAGAGACCCAGTACTTC. It yields the protein CVSSVTGEETQYF.

The V gene is TRBV6-5, the J gene TRBJ2-7; 7 bases are shared with TRBD1. J gave up 0 bases and V 6 bases, and 11 bases lay outside the gene matches. There are 16 residues in the CDR3. Germline loops: CDR1 MNHEY, CDR2 SVGAGI. CDR3 DNA sequence: TGTGCCAGCAGACGAGACAGGGACCAGGCCTCCTACGAGCAGTACTTC. As protein: CASRRDRDQASYEQYF.

V and J are TRBV4-3 and TRBJ2-1; 12 nucleotides match TRBD2. Germline CDR1 is LGHNA and CDR2 is YSLEER. This CDR3 has 18 residues. Trimming took 0 bases from V and 8 from J; bases not matched to a gene: 11. CDR3 sequence: CASSQERLAGGPVDEQFF. CDR3 nucleotide sequence: TGCGCCAGCAGCCAAGAACGGCTAGCGGGAGGGCCAGTGGATGAGCAGTTCTTC.

This chain joins TRBV10-3 and TRBJ2-5; TRBD2 matches 14 bases. J gave up 4 bases and V 2 bases, and 3 bases lay outside the gene matches. The CDR3 runs 16 residues. Per the germline V gene, CDR1 is ENHRY and CDR2 is SYGVKD. The CDR3 bases are TGTGCCATCAGTGAGGAAGGGACTAGCGGGAGAGAGACCCAGTACTTC. This codes for CAISEEGTSGRETQYF.

In this sample, this clonotype turned up a few times. This chain links TRBV7-2 with TRBJ1-1, with D hard to call. Per the germline V gene, CDR1 is SGHTA and CDR2 is FQGNSA. This CDR3 spans 14 amino acids. V lost 1 base and J 1 base, leaving 7 bases between the germline ends. The CDR3 reads CASSLGQWNTEAFF. The CDR3 DNA sequence: TGTGCCAGCAGCTTAGGACAATGGAACACTGAAGCTTTCTTT.

V usage is TRBV12-3 or TRBV12-4 and J usage is TRBJ2-5; perhaps TRBD2 as D (7 bases). Gene TRBJ2-7 matches the end of the DNA better, so the J call may be wrong. The CDR3 is made up of 14 amino acids. The CDR3, as DNA: TGTGCCAGCAGCTTCAGAGGGGGGGGCTACGAGCAGTACTTC. Translated: CASSFRGGGYEQYF.

This chain connects TRBV5-5 to TRBJ2-5; 10 bases are a match to TRBD1. The CDR3 is 17 amino acids. Trimming at V came to 2 bases and at J to 1 base, leaving 8 bases not matched to a gene. The germline gives CDR1 SGHKS, CDR2 YYEKEE (reference sequence). The CDR3 sequence: CASSFRDRGRVQETQYF. The CDR3 coding sequence is TGTGCCAGCAGCTTTCGGGACAGGGGTAGAGTCCAAGAGACCCAGTACTTC.

The chain joins TRBV2 to TRBJ2-4; the D is unclear. Near its end, the DNA agrees better with TRBJ2-7, so the J call may be wrong. This CDR3 comprises 12 residues. CDR1 and CDR2 (germline): SNHLY, FYNNEI. CDR3 coding DNA: TGTGCCAGCAAGTACCCCTCGGACGAGCAGTACTTC. It specifies CASKYPSDEQYF.

The genes are TRBV6-6 and TRBJ1-2; weak D call: TRBD1 (5 bases). Germline V gene sequence: CDR1 MNHNY, CDR2 SVGAGI (reference sequence). V was cut by 4 bases and J by 5 bases, with 14 bases left in between. CDR3 size: 14 residues. CDR3 residues: CASSFPGTGYGYTF. The CDR3 coding sequence is TGTGCCAGCAGTTTCCCCGGGACTGGATATGGCTACACCTTC.